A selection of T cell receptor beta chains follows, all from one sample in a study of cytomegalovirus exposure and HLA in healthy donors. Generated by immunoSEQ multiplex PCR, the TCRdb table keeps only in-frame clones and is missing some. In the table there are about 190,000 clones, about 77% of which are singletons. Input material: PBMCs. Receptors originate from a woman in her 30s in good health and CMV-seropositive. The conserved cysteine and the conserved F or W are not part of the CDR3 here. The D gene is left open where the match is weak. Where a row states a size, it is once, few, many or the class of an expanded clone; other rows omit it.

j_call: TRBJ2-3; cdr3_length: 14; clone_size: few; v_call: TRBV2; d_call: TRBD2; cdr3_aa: ASSESLAGTTDTQY
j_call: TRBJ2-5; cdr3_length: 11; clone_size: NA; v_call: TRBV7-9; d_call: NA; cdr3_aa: ASSLGNQETQY
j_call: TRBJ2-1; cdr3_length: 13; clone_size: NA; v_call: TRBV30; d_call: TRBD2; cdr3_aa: AWSVRLAGAVEQF
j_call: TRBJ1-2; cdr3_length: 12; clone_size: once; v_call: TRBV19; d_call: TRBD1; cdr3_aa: ASSKRGGYYGYT
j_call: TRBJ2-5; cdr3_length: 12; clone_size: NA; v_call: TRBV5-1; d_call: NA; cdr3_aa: ASKFLMGEETQY
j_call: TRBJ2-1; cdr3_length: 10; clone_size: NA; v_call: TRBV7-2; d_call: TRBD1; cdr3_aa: ASSSQGREQF
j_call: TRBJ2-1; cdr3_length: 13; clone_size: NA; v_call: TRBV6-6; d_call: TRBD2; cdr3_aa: ASSYTSGGQGEQF
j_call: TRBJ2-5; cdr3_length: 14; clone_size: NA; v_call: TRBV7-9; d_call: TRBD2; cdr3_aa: ASSLKGLAGVETQY
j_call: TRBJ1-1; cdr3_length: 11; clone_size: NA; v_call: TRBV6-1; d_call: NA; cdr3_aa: ASSEARGTEAF
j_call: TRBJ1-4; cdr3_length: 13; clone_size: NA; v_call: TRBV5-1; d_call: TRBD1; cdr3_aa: ASSDWTGANEKLF
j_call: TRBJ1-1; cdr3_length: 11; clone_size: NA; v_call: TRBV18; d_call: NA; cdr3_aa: ASSPTDSSEAF
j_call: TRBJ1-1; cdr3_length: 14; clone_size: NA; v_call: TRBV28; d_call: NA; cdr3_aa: ASSRLGHLGNTEAF
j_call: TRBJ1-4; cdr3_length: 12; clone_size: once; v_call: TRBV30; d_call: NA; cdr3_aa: AWSRGPPNEKLF
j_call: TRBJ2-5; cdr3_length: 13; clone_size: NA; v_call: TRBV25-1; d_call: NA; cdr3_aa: ASSEFPGDQETQY
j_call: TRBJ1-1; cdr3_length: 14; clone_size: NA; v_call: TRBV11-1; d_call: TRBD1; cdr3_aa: ASSRGTAVLYTEAF
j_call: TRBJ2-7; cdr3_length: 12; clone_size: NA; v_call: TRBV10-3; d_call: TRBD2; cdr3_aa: AISGLAGSYEQY
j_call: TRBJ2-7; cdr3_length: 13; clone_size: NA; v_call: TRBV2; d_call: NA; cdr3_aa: ASSERSSPSYEQY
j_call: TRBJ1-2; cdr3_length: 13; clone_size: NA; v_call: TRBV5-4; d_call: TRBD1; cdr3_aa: ASSSFRDRVNGYT
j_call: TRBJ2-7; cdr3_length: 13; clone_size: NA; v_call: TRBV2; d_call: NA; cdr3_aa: ASSVSPDRSYEQY
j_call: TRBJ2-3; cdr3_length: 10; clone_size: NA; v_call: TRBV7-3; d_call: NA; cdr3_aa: ASGPGTDTQY
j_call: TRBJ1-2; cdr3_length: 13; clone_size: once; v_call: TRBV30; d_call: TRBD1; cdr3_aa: ASPPRTGGPYGYT
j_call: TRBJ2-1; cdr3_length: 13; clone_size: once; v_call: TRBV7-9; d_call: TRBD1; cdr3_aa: ASSRDSHVYNEQF
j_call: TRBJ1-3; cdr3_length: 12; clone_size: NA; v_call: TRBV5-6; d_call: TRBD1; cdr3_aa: ASSLMTGANTIY
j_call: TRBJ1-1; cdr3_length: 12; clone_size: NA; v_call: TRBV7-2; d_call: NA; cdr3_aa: ASSLLQGNTEAF
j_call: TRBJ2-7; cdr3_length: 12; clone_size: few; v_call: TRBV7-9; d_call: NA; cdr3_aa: ASSLSRGSHEQY
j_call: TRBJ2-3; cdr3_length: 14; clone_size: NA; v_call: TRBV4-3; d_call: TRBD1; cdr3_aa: ASSQATGYGADTQY